This T cell receptor (beta chain) came from a study of type 1 regulatory T cells. Whole-study findings and limits: Type 1 regulatory T cells had a more restricted TCR repertoire than non-type 1 regulatory T cells.

This clonotype has just a few counts. Its antigen is not identified. Per germline, CDR1 SGHRS and CDR2 YFSETQ. Trimming shortened V by 3 bases and J by 3 bases, and 9 bases separated the two germline ends. The CDR3 has 13 amino acids. TCRdb fed the reads into MiXCR, producing one record per CDR3 protein. The sample has more than 60,000 distinct CDR3 sequences; 55% to 65% are singletons. The source material was cultured non-Tr1 T cells, either the whole culture or a sorted T cell fraction (not recorded which). The receptor's source is a human donor in good health. The chain recombines TRBV5-1 with TRBJ2-5; D is unclear. CDR3 coding DNA: TGCGCCAGCAGCTACGGGCTGAAAGAGACCCAGTACTTC. As protein: CASSYGLKETQYF.